One T cell receptor beta chain is described in this entry. Antigen unknown. Measured with immunoSEQ multiplex PCR; TCRdb has only the in-frame clones, and not every one. This sample carries some 1.5 million clones, 96% of them seen once, and the ten largest clones take more than 0.9%. The data originate from a study of shared clonotypes between healthy human individuals. Study-level results: In a handful of donors, around 5.5% of naive CD4 clonotypes appeared in common.

The study enrolled healthy HIV-negative adults without recent acute infections or vaccinations as donors. The sequence came from a man aged 25-45 years in good health. Sequencing input: naive CD4+ T cells sorted from blood. Described subset: CD45RA+ positively selected.

The CDR3 here is CASSLLGPASYNEQFF. The CDR3 DNA is TGTGCCAGCAGCTTACTTGGGCCAGCTTCCTACAATGAGCAGTTCTTC. The V and J genes are TRBV7-2 and TRBJ2-1; unclear D gene. CDR1 is SGHTA and CDR2 is FQGNSA in the germline V gene. V was shortened by 2 bases and J by 1 base, with 12 bases between the two germline ends. The CDR3 length is 16 residues.